What follows are 28 T cell receptor delta chains derived from one specimen sequenced in a study of γδ T cells in repeated Plasmodium falciparum infection. Flow sorting of PBMC yielded separate Vgamma9/Vdelta2+ and Vdelta2-negative gammadelta T cell populations for bulk repertoire analysis. TCRdb re-analyzed the multiplex PCR reads via CATT. In the table there are roughly 50,000 delta-chain clones, around 1.6% of which are singletons. The source material was gamma-delta T cells from blood. The receptors derive from a pool of human donors (malaria-infected and uninfected, not separated).

This clone appeared many times. The chain's CDR3 is CACDTVGVFTDKLIF. The CDR3 region has the DNA TGTGCCTGTGACACCGTAGGGGTGTTCACCGATAAACTCATCTTT. This chain connects TRDV2 to TRDJ1; D ambiguous. There are 15 residues in the CDR3. CDR1 GEAIGNYY and CDR2 EKD come from the germline V gene. The V end was cut by 0 bases, the J end by 1 base, with 11 bases between.

This clone has a count of ten or more. The chain recombines TRDV1 with TRDJ1; 7 bases match TRDD3. Here the J gene came from matching the DNA to germline, since TCRdb omits it. The CDR3 covers 19 residues. After removal of 4 bases from V and 9 bases from J, the junction contained 26 bases not matched to a gene. Germline loops: CDR1 TSWWSYY, CDR2 QGS. The CDR3 sequence is CALGGRVARDTALIRELIF. CDR3 bases: TGTGCTCTTGGGGGAAGAGTAGCTAGGGATACAGCGCTTATCCGCGAACTCATCTTT.

Only a few counts were recorded for this clone. The protein TCRdb gives is from a much larger clone and does not agree with this DNA's translation at residue 16, likely a read error; the protein shown here comes from the DNA. The chain has TRDV3 and TRDJ1; D is perhaps TRDD3 (7 bases). Germline CDR1 and CDR2: TVYSNPD and GDNSRS (reference sequence). The V gene lost 0 bases and the J gene lost 4 bases, with 36 bases spanning the gap. The CDR3 contains 21 residues. CDR3 loop: CAFRAPSPLGAIWAYIDKLIF. The CDR3, as DNA: TGTGCCTTTAGAGCGCCTTCCCCCCTGGGGGCCATATGGGCGTACATCGATAAACTCATCTTT.

This clone was detected only a few times. A read error is likely here: a far larger clone is one base away. This CDR3 is also generated by other DNA sequences in the sample. The gene calls are TRDV2 and TRDJ1; a weak D match, TRDD1 (5 bases). TCRdb leaves out the J gene; it was filled in here by matching the DNA to germline. Trimming stripped 3 bases from V and 2 bases from J, with 18 bases between. Germline loops: CDR1 GEAIGNYY, CDR2 EKD. This CDR3 spans 16 amino acids. The CDR3 is CACDPAPFKYTDKLIF. For the CDR3, the DNA is TGTGCCTGTGACCCGGCCCCCTTTAAATATACCGATAAACTCATCTTT.

This clone was seen only a few times. This sequence is one base from a far larger clone and is likely a read error. This same CDR3 is encoded by further DNA sequences in the sample. The chain employs TRDV1 and TRDJ1; possible D gene TRDD2, 6 bases. The J gene, absent from TCRdb, was called here by matching the DNA to germline. Germline assignment: CDR1 TSWWSYY and CDR2 QGS. This CDR3 is built from 20 residues. Deletions cut 3 bases from V and 0 bases from J, with 26 bases between. The CDR3 sequence: CALGEPPPTKRGLYTDKLIF. The CDR3 nucleotides read TGTGCTCTTGGGGAGCCTCCTCCTACGAAGAGGGGTCTGTACACCGATAAACTCATCTTT.

This clone has only a few counts. The protein TCRdb lists belongs to a much larger clone and differs from this DNA's translation at residue 11, which points to a read error; the protein shown is made from the DNA. This sequence joins TRDV3 and TRDJ1; 9 bases are shared with TRDD2. The J gene, not given by TCRdb, was assigned here from a germline match of the nucleotide sequence. CDR3 size: 21 residues. V lost 0 bases to trimming and J lost 1 base; unmatched junction nucleotides: 24. In germline, CDR1 is TVYSNPD, CDR2 GDNSRS (reference sequence). CDR3 nucleotides: TGTGCCTTTAGTGAGCCTTCCTACTTGCTGAGGGACCCTCCTATCACCGATAAACTCATCTTT. Protein sequence: CAFSEPSYLLRDPPITDKLIF. Drawing the rest from reference TRDV3 and TRDJ1, the complete variable domain is CDKVTQSSPDQTVASGSEVVLLCTYDTVYSNPDLFWYRIRPDYSFQFVFYGDNSRSEGADFTQGRFSVKHILTQKAFHLVISPVRTEDSATYYCAFSEPSYLLRDPPITDKLIFGKGTRVTVEP.

There are many counts of this clone. A far larger clone is off by one base, so a read error is likely. The rearrangement uses TRDV2 and TRDJ1; D ambiguous. This CDR3 comprises 15 residues. V dropped 3 bases and J dropped 0 bases, with 13 bases sitting between them. Germline lookup yields CDR1 GEAIGNYY and CDR2 EKD. In DNA, the CDR3 is TGTGCCTGTGACGTACTGTGGGTTTACACCGATAAACTCATCTTT. Amino acids: CACDVLWVYTDKLIF.

A few counts support this clone. Just one base apart from a much larger clone, this may be a read error. Other DNA sequences from this sample encode an identical CDR3 as well. The chain uses TRDV1 and TRDJ1; 12 nucleotides agree with TRDD3. V trimming: 1 base; J trimming: 3 bases; junction bases outside the gene matches: 30. CDR3 length equals 25 residues. Germline CDR1 reads TSWWSYY; CDR2 reads QGS. The CDR3 nucleotides are TGTGCTCTTGGGGAACCCCATACTAGGCCTTCTACCAAGTTTAACTGGGGGATACACTCCGATAAACTCATCTTT. It specifies CALGEPHTRPSTKFNWGIHSDKLIF.

For this clone: The translation of this DNA and the TCRdb protein of a much larger clone differ at residue 10, probably owing to a read error; the protein shown here is translated from the DNA. Additional DNA sequences in this sample encode the identical CDR3. J is TRDJ1 and V is TRDV1, with D perhaps TRDD3 (5 bases). The CDR3 is made up of 13 amino acids. From germline, CDR1 is TSWWSYY and CDR2 QGS. V lost 3 bases and J lost 7, with 12 bases in between. CDR3 in DNA: TGTGCTCTTGGGGAGATACCCCAAACTAAACTCATCTTT. It yields the protein CALGEIPQTKLIF.

Turning to this clone: TCRdb's listed protein matches a much larger clone and diverges from this DNA's translation at residue 5, likely through a read error; the protein shown comes from the DNA. The rearrangement uses TRDV1 and TRDJ1, with D maybe TRDD2 (6 bases). Germline matching of the DNA provided the J gene here, since TCRdb leaves it blank. CDR1 and CDR2 (germline): TSWWSYY, QGS. This CDR3 has 17 residues. V was pared by 4 bases and J by 1 base, with 19 bases between. The CDR3 DNA reads TGTGCTCTTGGGGGGTCCTTCCCGCGGGGACCCACCGATAAACTCATCTTT. Translation gives CALGGSFPRGPTDKLIF.

This clone was seen only a few times. For this DNA, TCRdb reports the protein of a much larger clone, which diverges at residue 4, most likely from a read error; the protein presented here is translated directly from the DNA. The CDR3 DNA reads TGTGCCTGTAACGAAGCCTTCCCTCGCGGGGGTACTGGGGACACCGATAAACTCATCTTT. It is translated as CACNEAFPRGGTGDTDKLIF. The chain couples TRDV2 to TRDJ1; a weak D match, TRDD3 (7 bases). TCRdb offers no J gene call, so here the DNA was matched to germline to obtain one. Between the trimmed V and J ends, which lost 6 bases and 0 bases, there was a span of 31 bases. Germline CDR1 is GEAIGNYY and CDR2 is EKD. The CDR3 extends over 20 amino acids.

In the case of this clone: The protein TCRdb gives is from a much larger clone and does not agree with this DNA's translation at residue 16, likely a read error; the protein shown here comes from the DNA. J is TRDJ1 and V is TRDV1, with 10 bases that match TRDD3. The J gene is not listed in TCRdb, so it was assigned here from a DNA match to germline. This CDR3 has 21 amino acids. The V gene's germline CDR1 is TSWWSYY and CDR2 QGS. The V segment lost 1 base and the J segment 9 bases; nucleotides outside the gene matches: 26. In DNA form, the CDR3 reads TGTGCTCTTGGGGAACATTCATTCTTCCTACGATTACTGGGGGATGCTTTTCAACTCATCTTT. Amino acids: CALGEHSFFLRLLGDAFQLIF.

The chain links TRDV1 to TRDJ1; 7 nucleotides line up with TRDD3. The J gene was missing in TCRdb and was found by matching the end of the DNA to germline. Germline assignment: CDR1 TSWWSYY and CDR2 QGS. Germline trimming cut 0 bases from V and 0 bases from J; bases unmatched to any gene: 22. This CDR3 region has 22 residues. The chain's CDR3 is CALGELVPLYWGSPSYTDKLIF. CDR3 nucleotides: TGTGCTCTTGGGGAACTAGTTCCGCTATACTGGGGATCTCCGTCCTACACCGATAAACTCATCTTT.

The J gene is TRDJ1, the V gene TRDV1, with D tentatively TRDD2 (6 bases). Matching the DNA to germline supplied the J gene, which TCRdb does not give. This CDR3 comprises 17 residues. V was cut by 0 bases and J by 2 bases, with 16 bases left in between. Germline assignment: CDR1 TSWWSYY and CDR2 QGS. CDR3 nucleotide sequence: TGTGCTCTTGGGGAACTTTCCTATCAACCAGGGACCGATAAACTCATCTTT. The encoded protein is CALGELSYQPGTDKLIF.

This clone was counted at least ten times. This may come from a read error, since a much larger clone is one base off. Other DNA sequences in this specimen translate into the identical CDR3. This chain connects TRDV1 to TRDJ1; 13 nucleotides agree with TRDD3. V lost 4 bases, J lost 3 bases, and 20 bases stayed unmatched. Germline V gene sequence: CDR1 TSWWSYY, CDR2 QGS. The CDR3 spans 21 residues. Here the CDR3 reads CALGAPSYVSLLGDTADKLIF. CDR3 DNA sequence: TGTGCTCTTGGGGCCCCTTCGTACGTATCCCTACTGGGGGATACGGCCGATAAACTCATCTTT.

This clone has more than one count but fewer than ten. This is likely an artifact of a read error, given a far larger clone one base away. Within the sample, other DNA sequences also encode this same CDR3. The J gene went uncalled, whereas the V gene is TRDV1; TRDD3 is the table's D call, not checked against the DNA. From germline, CDR1 is TSWWSYY and CDR2 QGS. The CDR3 spans 21 residues. Written as DNA, the CDR3 is TGTGCTCTTGGGGAAGAGTCGTACCATGAAATGGGCAAAGGGGAGACAGCACAGCTCTTCTTT. Translating it yields CALGEESYHEMGKGETAQLFF.

This clone was found a few times. The amino acid sequence in TCRdb belongs to a much larger clone and departs from this DNA's translation at residue 12, likely a sequencing read error; the sequence shown is translated from the DNA. The chain uses TRDV1 and TRDJ1, with a weak D call TRDD3 (5 bases). Since TCRdb gives no J gene, matching the DNA to germline was used here to assign it. V was shortened by 2 bases and J by 3 bases, with 22 bases between the two germline ends. The CDR3 has 18 residues. Germline assignment: CDR1 TSWWSYY and CDR2 QGS. As DNA, the CDR3 is TGTGCTCTTGGGGAAAGTCGGGTACGTTTGGGGACTCCCGATAAACTCATCTTT. This codes for CALGESRVRLGTPDKLIF.

This clone was seen a handful of times. The TCRdb record carries a much larger clone's protein, which differs from this DNA's translation at residue 14; a read error is the likely cause, and the protein listed here is the DNA translation. The J segment was not called; the V segment is TRDV2. The CDR3 sequence is 16 residues long. Germline V lookup: CDR1 GEAIGNYY, CDR2 EKD. CDR3 protein: CACDASFLNRTSQTIF. In nucleotides, the CDR3 is TGTGCCTGTGACGCCTCATTCCTGAACCGTACCTCCCAGACAATCTTT.

This clone was seen a single time. CDR3 sequence (DNA): TGTGCCTGTGACGCTCTTAACGAGGGGGGGATAGGTAAACTCATCTTT. This translates into CACDALNEGGIGKLIF. The chain carries TRDV2 and TRDJ1, with TRDD3 matching 8 bases. Here the J gene was assigned by germline matching of the DNA, as TCRdb has none. Trimming took 3 bases from V and 7 from J; bases not matched to a gene: 15. CDR3 length: 16 amino acids. Germline lookup yields CDR1 GEAIGNYY and CDR2 EKD.

In its sample, this clone was seen a few times. Translating this DNA gives a protein that differs at residue 8 from the TCRdb one, which belongs to a much larger clone; a read error is likely, and the protein shown is this translation. The V call is TRDV1, the J call TRDJ1; D possibly uses TRDD2 or TRDD3 (7 bases each). Germline CDR1 TSWWSYY, CDR2 QGS. Trimming stripped 0 bases from V and 0 bases from J, with 26 bases between. This CDR3 is built from 21 residues. The CDR3 DNA reads as TGTGCTCTTGGGGAACTAGGGTCTCCTTCCTTCCTGGGGGGTTACACCGATAAACTCATCTTT. Its translation: CALGELGSPSFLGGYTDKLIF.

A word on this clone: For this DNA, TCRdb reports the protein of a much larger clone, which diverges at residue 9, most likely from a read error; the protein presented here is translated directly from the DNA. The gene calls are TRDV1 and TRDJ1; 9 bases are a match to TRDD3. The CDR3 is made up of 14 amino acids. The germline gives CDR1 TSWWSYY, CDR2 QGS. V shed 8 bases and J 4 bases; nucleotides not matched to a gene: 8. The CDR3 sequence: CALLAGGYRDKLIF. The CDR3 DNA reads TGTGCTCTTTTGGCCGGGGGATACCGCGATAAACTCATCTTT.

In its sample, this clone was seen a few times. The mismatch at residue 15 between this DNA's translation and the TCRdb protein of a much larger clone likely reflects a read error; the protein shown is translated from the DNA. No J gene was assigned, while the V gene was called as TRDV1; TRDD3 reflects the table's D call only, with no check against the DNA. CDR3 length: 17 residues. Looked up from germline, CDR1 is TSWWSYY and CDR2 is QGS. CDR3 in amino acids: CALGERTLGFPTDKPIF. CDR3 nucleotides: TGTGCTCTTGGGGAACGTACGTTAGGGTTCCCCACCGATAAACCCATCTTT.

This clone occurred a few times. The protein TCRdb gives is from a much larger clone and does not agree with this DNA's translation at residue 15, likely a read error; the protein shown here comes from the DNA. The rearrangement uses TRDV1 and TRDJ1; the match to TRDD3 covers 10 bases. The J gene, not given by TCRdb, was assigned here from a germline match of the nucleotide sequence. There are 20 residues in the CDR3. The trim removed 1 base at V and 4 bases at J, leaving 18 bases unmatched. Germline V lookup: CDR1 TSWWSYY, CDR2 QGS. The CDR3 loop reads CALGEPLRWYWGMRSDKLIF. Written as DNA, the CDR3 is TGTGCTCTTGGGGAACCACTTCGATGGTACTGGGGGATGCGGAGCGATAAACTCATCTTT.

Note on this clone: The TCRdb protein comes from a much larger clone and disagrees with this DNA's translation at residue 13, likely due to a read error; the protein given here is derived from the DNA. The chain employs TRDV1 and TRDJ1; TRDD3 agrees at 8 bases. As TCRdb names no J gene, one was assigned here on the basis of a DNA match to germline. Germline CDR1 TSWWSYY, CDR2 QGS. The CDR3 extends over 21 amino acids. J lost 6 bases, V lost 2 bases, and 26 bases had no gene match. The CDR3 sequence: CALGEKRRCSGGHEGTYKLIF. In DNA, the CDR3 is TGTGCTCTTGGGGAAAAACGGCGTTGTTCTGGGGGACATGAAGGAACTTATAAACTCATCTTT.

V and J are TRDV1 and TRDJ1; D tentatively reads TRDD2 or TRDD3 (7 bases each). TCRdb leaves out the J gene; it was filled in here by matching the DNA to germline. Germline CDR1 is TSWWSYY and CDR2 is QGS. The CDR3 has 25 amino acids. Trimming left V 4 bases short and J 0 bases short, with 42 bases between. The CDR3 protein is CALGGPFLPWGGWGKLWGYTDKLIF. The CDR3 nucleotides read TGTGCTCTTGGGGGACCCTTCCTCCCCTGGGGAGGATGGGGGAAATTATGGGGGTACACCGATAAACTCATCTTT.

Regarding this clone: TCRdb pairs this DNA with a much larger clone's protein that differs at residue 6, likely a read error; the protein shown was translated from the DNA. The rearrangement links TRDV1 to TRDJ1, with 11 bases matching TRDD3. The J segment lost 0 bases and the V segment lost 4 bases, leaving 22 bases of the junction unmatched. CDR1 is TSWWSYY and CDR2 is QGS in the germline V gene. The CDR3 consists of 22 residues. DNA for the CDR3: TGTGCTCTTGGGGTGCTGTTGGTAATTGGGGGATACGGGACCTCATACACCGATAAACTCATCTTT. Translation: CALGVLLVIGGYGTSYTDKLIF.

This clone appeared many times. The chain joins TRDV1 to TRDJ1; 12 bases agree with TRDD3. This CDR3 has 23 amino acids. Germline-derived CDR1 and CDR2 are TSWWSYY and QGS. V dropped 2 bases and J dropped 5; count of bases not matched to a gene: 27. The CDR3: CALGEALRFLQTHTGGYLDKLIF. CDR3 nucleotides: TGTGCTCTTGGGGAAGCCCTTAGGTTCCTACAAACTCATACTGGGGGATACTTAGATAAACTCATCTTT.

Notes on this clone: This DNA's translation differs at residue 6 from TCRdb's protein, which comes from a much larger clone; a read error is likely, and the protein shown is translated from the DNA. The rearrangement links TRDV1 to TRDJ1; 10 bases agree with TRDD3. The J gene was missing in TCRdb and was found by matching the end of the DNA to germline. This CDR3 is built from 23 residues. Germline V lookup: CDR1 TSWWSYY, CDR2 QGS. V lost 4 bases, J lost 0 bases, and 26 bases stayed unmatched. CDR3 loop: CALGVGGFLHSILGDYDTDKLIF. The CDR3 DNA reads as TGTGCTCTTGGGGTTGGAGGCTTCCTACATTCGATACTGGGGGATTACGACACCGATAAACTCATCTTT.